These T cell receptor beta chains were read from a single sample in a study of OX40 agonist ivuxolimab in advanced cancers. Profiling relied on immunoSEQ multiplex PCR, and the TCRdb table lists in-frame clones only, not all of them. The table lists tens of thousands of clones, approximately 92% of them singletons, with 12% in the top ten. The input for sequencing was CD4+ or CD8+ T cells sorted from blood, taken in a trial of the OX40 agonist ivuxolimab. The origin of the receptors is an adult with an advanced solid tumor such as melanoma, head and neck, liver or kidney cancer. The CDR3 runs from the conserved cysteine through the conserved F or W. D genes are given only for firm matches. A clone size is listed for some rows: how often the clone was seen (once, few, many), or a class if it is expanded.

V gene	J gene	clone size	D gene	CDR3 DNA	CDR3 protein
TRBV5-6	TRBJ2-7	-	TRBD1	TGTGCCAGCAGCTGGGACAGGGGCTACGAGCAGTACTTC	CASSWDRGYEQYF
TRBV9	TRBJ1-4	-	TRBD1	TGTGCCAGCAGCGTAGACCCTCGGACAGGGGGCTGGAGTAATGAAAAACTGTTTTTT	CASSVDPRTGGWSNEKLFF
TRBV13	TRBJ2-2	-	TRBD2	TGTGCCAGCAGCCCAATAGGGGAGGGCACCGGGGAGCTGTTTTTT	CASSPIGEGTGELFF
TRBV7-8	TRBJ1-2	-	-	TGTGCCAGCAGCTTGCCCGGATCCCGCTATGGCTACACCTTC	CASSLPGSRYGYTF
TRBV13	TRBJ1-1	once	-	TGTGCCAGCAGCTTAGGACCGACCCTGAACACTGAAGCTTTCTTT	CASSLGPTLNTEAFF
TRBV13	TRBJ2-7	-	-	TGTGCCAGCAGCCTCCCGGCCGTCGGGACGGGAGCCTACGAGCAGTACTTC	CASSLPAVGTGAYEQYF
TRBV27	TRBJ1-6	-	-	TGTGCCAGCAGTTCAGGGGAATCTAATTCACCCCTCCACTTT	CASSSGESNSPLHF
TRBV14	TRBJ1-3	-	-	TGTGCCAGCAGTCAAGATATGCCAGGATGGGGAAACACCATATATTTT	CASSQDMPGWGNTIYF
TRBV6-5	TRBJ2-3	-	-	TGTGCCAGCAGTTACGGGGGTGGGGACACAGATACGCAGTATTTT	CASSYGGGDTDTQYF
TRBV5-4	TRBJ2-5	-	-	TGTGCCAGCAGAGGGGGGGGCCAAGAGACCCAGTACTTC	CASRGGGQETQYF
TRBV7-8	TRBJ2-7	once	-	TGTGCCAGCAGCTTATTGACCCCAATAAGCTCCTACGAGCAGTACTTC	CASSLLTPISSYEQYF
TRBV6-1	TRBJ1-1	-	-	TGTGCCAGCAGTGAAATTTCCTGGCCCCTAGCCATGAACACTGAAGCTTTCTTT	CASSEISWPLAMNTEAFF
TRBV19	TRBJ2-3	-	-	TGTGCCAGTAGTATAGCGGGGGGCTCCTACCCCACAGATACGCAGTATTTT	CASSIAGGSYPTDTQYF
TRBV9	TRBJ2-1	-	-	TGTGCTTATTTATCCAGGTACAATGAGCAGTTCTTC	CAYLSRYNEQFF
TRBV2	TRBJ2-1	-	-	TGTGCCCACATGGCAGCGGCAAACAATGAGCAGTTCTTC	CAHMAAANNEQFF
TRBV27	TRBJ2-1	-	TRBD2	TGTGCCAGTTGGACTAGGACAAACAATGAGCAGTTCTTC	CASWTRTNNEQFF
TRBV2	TRBJ2-1	-	-	TGTGCCAGCAGCGCTATTAAGGACGAGCAGTTCTTC	CASSAIKDEQFF
TRBV27	TRBJ2-7	-	TRBD1	TGTGCCAGCAGCCTAGCCGGGACAGGGGCCTACGAGCAGTACTTC	CASSLAGTGAYEQYF
TRBV11-2	TRBJ2-7	-	TRBD1	TGTGCCAGCAGCTCCAGACAGGGGGCTCTCTACGAGCAGTACTTC	CASSSRQGALYEQYF
TRBV19	TRBJ2-7	-	-	TGTGCCACCTCCCCCGGGGGCCCCTACGAGCAGTACTTC	CATSPGGPYEQYF
TRBV7-8	TRBJ2-2	-	-	TGTGCCAGCAGCTTCTCTAACACCGGGGAGCTGTTTTTT	CASSFSNTGELFF
TRBV19	TRBJ2-2	-	TRBD1	TGTGCCAGCAGGGGGAACGGGGAGCTGTTTTTT	CASRGNGELFF
TRBV12-5	TRBJ2-5	-	TRBD1	TGTGCTAGTGGCATGACAGGGGTAAATGAGACCCAGTACTTC	CASGMTGVNETQYF
TRBV7-9	TRBJ2-1	-	-	TGTGCCAGCAGCTTAGCTACTTCGTTATACTACAATGAGCAGTTCTTC	CASSLATSLYYNEQFF
TRBV15	TRBJ1-4	-	TRBD1	TGTGCCACTAACAGGGGGGCAACTAATGAAAAACTGTTTTTT	CATNRGATNEKLFF
TRBV6-5	TRBJ1-5	-	-	TGTGCCACCGCGGCAGGGTTTGGTCAGCCCCAGCATTTT	CATAAGFGQPQHF
TRBV9	TRBJ2-7	-	-	TGTGCCAGCAGCGTATCGGGCAGCTACGAGCAGTACTTC	CASSVSGSYEQYF
TRBV2	TRBJ2-5	-	TRBD2	TGTGCCAGCAGTTGGACTAGCGGGGGGGCCGAGGAGACCCAGTACTTC	CASSWTSGGAEETQYF
TRBV6-1	TRBJ1-2	few	-	TGTGCCAGCAGTGAGCCGGACAATTATGGCTACACCTTC	CASSEPDNYGYTF
TRBV5-1	TRBJ2-3	once	TRBD1	TGCGCCAGCAGCTCTCCGGGACAGTCCATTGTAGATACGCAGTATTTT	CASSSPGQSIVDTQYF
TRBV9	TRBJ2-7	-	TRBD1	TGTGCCAGCAGCGTAGAGGGGACAGGGATCAACGAGCAGTACTTC	CASSVEGTGINEQYF
TRBV27	TRBJ1-2	-	-	TGTGCCAGCATAGGCCCACCTCACTATGGCTACACCTTC	CASIGPPHYGYTF
TRBV27	TRBJ1-5	once	-	TGTGCCAGCAGCCACGGGGCTAGCAATCAGCCCCAGCATTTT	CASSHGASNQPQHF
TRBV27	TRBJ1-5	-	-	TGTGCCAGCAGTTTTGGCAGGGGTTATCAGCCCCAGCATTTT	CASSFGRGYQPQHF
TRBV27	TRBJ2-1	-	TRBD2	TGTGCCAGCAGTAGCACCGGGACTAGCGGTTACAATGAGCAGTTCTTC	CASSSTGTSGYNEQFF
TRBV28	TRBJ1-1	-	-	TGTGCCAGCAGTTTCCGTAATCTTTGGGGCACTGAAGCTTTCTTT	CASSFRNLWGTEAFF
TRBV11-2	TRBJ2-1	-	TRBD2	TGTGCCAGCAGCGCCACTAGCGGGAGTATAAATGAGCAGTTCTTC	CASSATSGSINEQFF
TRBV12-5	TRBJ1-2	-	TRBD1	TGTGCTAGTGGTTTGTGGGGACAGGACTATGGCTACACCTTC	CASGLWGQDYGYTF
TRBV9	TRBJ1-5	few	TRBD1	TGTGCCAGCAGCGGAGGACAGGGCGCTAATCAGCCCCAGCATTTT	CASSGGQGANQPQHF
TRBV5-4	TRBJ1-1	-	-	TGTGCCAGCAGCCGGGAGGGGTCTGAAGCTTTCTTT	CASSREGSEAFF
TRBV4-1	TRBJ2-2	-	TRBD2	TGCGCCAGCAGCCAAGATCTCGGCGGGGGGAACACCGGGGAGCTGTTTTTT	CASSQDLGGGNTGELFF
TRBV28	TRBJ2-1	-	-	TGTGCCAGCAGTCACCCTCTAGCGAACTCCTACAATGAGCAGTTCTTC	CASSHPLANSYNEQFF
TRBV5-4	TRBJ2-1	-	TRBD2	TGTGCCAGCAGCTTGGAGACTAGCGGGAGCAATGAGCAGTTCTTC	CASSLETSGSNEQFF
TRBV29-1	TRBJ2-2	-	-	TGCAGCGTCCTTCGACCGAACACCGGGGAGCTGTTTTTT	CSVLRPNTGELFF
TRBV27	TRBJ1-1	once	-	TGTGCCAGCAAAATCTCAGGGCCAACCTATGAAGCTTTCTTT	CASKISGPTYEAFF
TRBV10-1	TRBJ2-3	-	-	TGCGCCAGCAGTGAGATGGGGACGGGTGATCTCAATACGCAGTATTTT	CASSEMGTGDLNTQYF
TRBV27	TRBJ1-1	-	-	TGTGCCAGCAGTTTATACGAGGGCGGCACTGAAGCTTTCTTT	CASSLYEGGTEAFF
TRBV7-9	TRBJ1-4	few	-	TGTGCCAGCAGCCGCCACAAATCAGGGCCACATGAAAAACTGTTTTTT	CASSRHKSGPHEKLFF
TRBV6-1	TRBJ1-1	-	-	TGTGCCAGCAGCGCTGTTATCGGGGGAATAGATGAAGCTTTCTTT	CASSAVIGGIDEAFF
TRBV10-1	TRBJ1-1	-	-	TGCGCCAGCAGTGACCCCGACACCTGTAGTCCGGAGGGGTGGGTCGACACTGAAGCTTTCTTT	CASSDPDTCSPEGWVDTEAFF